One TCR beta chain is described in this entry. Its antigen is unknown. This CDR3 has 13 amino acids. The germline V gene has CDR1 MDHEN and CDR2 SYDVKM. The sample comes from a study of graft-versus-host responses after intestinal transplantation. Clones were sequenced by immunoSEQ multiplex PCR, and TCRdb holds only the in-frame ones, with some missing. The table includes 150,000 or so clones, about 93% detected once. The TCR was taken from a human donor who received an intestinal transplant. The sequenced sample was unstimulated CD4+ T cells sorted from spleen or lymph node cells, obtained before intestinal transplant. The chain couples TRBV28 to TRBJ2-5; D is tentatively TRBD1 or TRBD2 (5 bases each). The J call is doubtful: the DNA matches TRBJ2-7 better. The CDR3 DNA is TGTGCCAGCGGACCCGGGGCTACATACGAGCAGTACTTC. This gives the protein CASGPGATYEQYF.